A single TCR beta chain is shown here with its context. After removal of 4 bases from V and 4 bases from J, the junction contained 10 bases not matched to a gene. CDR3 length: 16 amino acids. Looked up from germline, CDR1 is SNHLY and CDR2 is FYNNEI. The sample originates from a study of T cell changes during pregnancy in multiple sclerosis. Repertoires were generated with immunoSEQ multiplex PCR, while TCRdb's copy carries only in-frame clones and drops some. The data contain roughly 25,000 clones, approximately 90% of them singletons. The source was CD4+ T cells from peripheral blood mononuclear cells, collected in the first trimester of pregnancy. The TCR was taken from a female donor in good health, enrolled as a control in a pregnancy study. This chain uses TRBV2 with TRBJ1-2; 9 bases match TRBD1. The chain's CDR3 is CASSVSPGQGLYGYTF. The CDR3 DNA sequence: TGTGCCAGCAGTGTATCTCCGGGACAGGGTCTCTATGGCTACACCTTC.